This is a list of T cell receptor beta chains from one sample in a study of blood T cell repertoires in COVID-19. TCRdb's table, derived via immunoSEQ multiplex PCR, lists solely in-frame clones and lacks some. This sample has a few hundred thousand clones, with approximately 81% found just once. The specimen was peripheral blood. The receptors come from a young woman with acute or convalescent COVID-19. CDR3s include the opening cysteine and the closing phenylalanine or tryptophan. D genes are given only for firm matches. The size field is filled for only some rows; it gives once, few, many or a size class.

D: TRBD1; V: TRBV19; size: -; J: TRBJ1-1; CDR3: CASLSIDRGMAEAFF; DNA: TGTGCCAGCCTTTCAATAGACAGGGGGATGGCTGAAGCTTTCTTT
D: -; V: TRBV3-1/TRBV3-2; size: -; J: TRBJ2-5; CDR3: CASRPSVLETQYF; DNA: TGTGCCAGCAGACCGTCAGTCTTAGAGACCCAGTACTTC
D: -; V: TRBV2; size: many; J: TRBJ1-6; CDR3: CASSEPGLASPLHF; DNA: TGTGCCAGCAGTGAGCCAGGCCTAGCATCACCCCTCCACTTT
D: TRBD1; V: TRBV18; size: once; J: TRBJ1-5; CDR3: CASSPGQRNQPQHF; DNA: TGTGCCAGCTCACCGGGACAGCGCAATCAGCCCCAGCATTTT
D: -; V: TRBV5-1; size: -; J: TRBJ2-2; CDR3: CASSLDITGELFF; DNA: TGCGCCAGCAGCTTGGATATCACCGGGGAGCTGTTTTTT
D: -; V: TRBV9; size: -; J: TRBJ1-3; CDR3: CASSDTGTPGNTIYF; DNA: TGTGCCAGCAGCGATACCGGGACTCCTGGAAACACCATATATTTT
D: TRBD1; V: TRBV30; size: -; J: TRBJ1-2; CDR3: CAWSGGNYGYTF; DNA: TGTGCCTGGTCAGGGGGTAACTATGGCTACACCTTC
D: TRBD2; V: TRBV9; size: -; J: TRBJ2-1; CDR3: CASSVLREGFDEQFF; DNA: TGTGCCAGCAGCGTACTGCGGGAGGGATTTGATGAGCAGTTCTTC
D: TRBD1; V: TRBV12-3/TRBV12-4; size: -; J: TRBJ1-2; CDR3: CASSRRQGFFTF; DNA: TGTGCCAGCAGCAGGCGACAGGGATTCTTCACCTTC
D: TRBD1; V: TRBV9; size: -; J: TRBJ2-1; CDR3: CASSASRDRGSSYNEQFF; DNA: TGTGCCAGCAGCGCCTCCCGGGACAGGGGGTCGTCCTACAATGAGCAGTTCTTC
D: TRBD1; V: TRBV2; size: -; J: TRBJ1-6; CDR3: CATRGTGDSPLHF; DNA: TGTGCCACCCGGGGGACAGGGGATTCACCCCTCCACTTT
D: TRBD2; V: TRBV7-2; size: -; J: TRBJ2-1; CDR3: CASSFQREGYEQFF; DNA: TGTGCCAGCAGCTTCCAGCGGGAGGGCTATGAGCAGTTCTTC
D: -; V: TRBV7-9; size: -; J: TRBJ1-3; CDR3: CASSPLERSVGNTIYF; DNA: TGTGCCAGCAGCCCCCTAGAGAGAAGTGTTGGAAACACCATATATTTT
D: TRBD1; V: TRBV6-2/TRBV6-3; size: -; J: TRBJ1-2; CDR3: CASSYSTGSGYTF; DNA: TGTGCCAGCAGTTACTCGACAGGGAGTGGCTACACCTTC
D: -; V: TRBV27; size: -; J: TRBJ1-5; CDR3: CASRKPGDWGGEAYSNQPQHF; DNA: TGTGCCAGCAGGAAACCGGGCGATTGGGGAGGGGAGGCATATAGCAATCAGCCCCAGCATTTT
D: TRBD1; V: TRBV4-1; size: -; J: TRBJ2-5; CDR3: CASSPSGTGETQYF; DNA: TGCGCCAGCAGCCCTTCCGGGACAGGAGAGACCCAGTACTTC
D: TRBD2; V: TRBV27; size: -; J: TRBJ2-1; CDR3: CASSLTGTSGPNEQFF; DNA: TGTGCCAGCAGTTTAACCGGGACTAGCGGCCCAAATGAGCAGTTCTTC
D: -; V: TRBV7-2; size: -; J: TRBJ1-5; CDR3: CASSLVRDSNQPQHF; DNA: TGTGCCAGCAGCTTAGTGCGCGATAGCAATCAGCCCCAGCATTTT
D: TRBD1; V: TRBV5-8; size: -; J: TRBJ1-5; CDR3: CASSSGQGANQPQHF; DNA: TGTGCCAGCAGCTCGGGACAGGGGGCCAATCAGCCCCAGCATTTT
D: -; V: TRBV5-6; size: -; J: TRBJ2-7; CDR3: CASSPREQVFYEQYF; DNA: TGTGCCAGCAGCCCCCGGGAACAAGTCTTTTACGAGCAGTACTTC
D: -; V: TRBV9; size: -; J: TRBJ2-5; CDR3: CASSVDVGGRETQYF; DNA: TGTGCCAGCAGCGTAGATGTAGGGGGTCGGGAGACCCAGTACTTC
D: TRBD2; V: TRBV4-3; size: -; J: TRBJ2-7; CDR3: CASSRELQTSGNYEQYF; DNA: TGCGCCAGCAGCCGCGAACTCCAGACTAGCGGTAACTACGAGCAGTACTTC
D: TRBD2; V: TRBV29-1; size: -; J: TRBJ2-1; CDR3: CSVDLRGLAGLGNEQFF; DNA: TGCAGCGTTGACCTACGGGGACTAGCGGGATTGGGTAATGAGCAGTTCTTC
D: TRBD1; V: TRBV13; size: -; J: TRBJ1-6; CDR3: CASSFGTVNSPLHF; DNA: TGTGCCAGCAGCTTTGGGACAGTAAATTCACCCCTCCACTTT
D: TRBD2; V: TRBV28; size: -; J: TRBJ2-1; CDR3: CASTETSGFYEQFF; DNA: TGTGCCAGCACCGAGACTAGCGGGTTCTATGAGCAGTTCTTC
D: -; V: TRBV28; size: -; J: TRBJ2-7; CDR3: CASSLGGGRSHEQYF; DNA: TGTGCCAGCAGTTTGGGGGGGGGCCGGTCCCACGAGCAGTACTTC
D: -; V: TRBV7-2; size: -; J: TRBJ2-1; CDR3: CASSKPGLGYNEQFF; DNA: TGTGCCAGCAGCAAACCGGGACTTGGCTACAATGAGCAGTTCTTC
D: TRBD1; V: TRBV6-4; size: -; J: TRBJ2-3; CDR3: CASSGELGQRQYF; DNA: TGTGCCAGCAGTGGCGAGCTGGGACAGCGGCAGTATTTT
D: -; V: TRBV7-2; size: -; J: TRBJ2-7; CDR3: CASSLAGLGSWDEQYF; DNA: TGTGCCAGCAGCTTGGCGGGGCTCGGGAGTTGGGACGAGCAGTACTTC
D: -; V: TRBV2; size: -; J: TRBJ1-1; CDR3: CASSDMSGREAFF; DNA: TGTGCCAGCAGTGATATGTCGGGTAGGGAAGCTTTCTTT
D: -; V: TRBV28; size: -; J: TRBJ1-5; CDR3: CASSLTTVNQPQHF; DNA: TGTGCCAGCAGTTTAACGACAGTAAATCAGCCCCAGCATTTT
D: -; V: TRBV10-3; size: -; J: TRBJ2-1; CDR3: CAIRSGSVFNEQFF; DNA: TGTGCCATCAGGTCGGGTTCCGTTTTCAATGAGCAGTTCTTC
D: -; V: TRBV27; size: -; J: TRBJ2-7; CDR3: CAAGSYEQYF; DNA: TGTGCTGCGGGGTCCTACGAGCAGTACTTC
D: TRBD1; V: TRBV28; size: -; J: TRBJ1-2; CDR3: CASSSPYRDRATNYGYTF; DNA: TGTGCCAGCAGCTCCCCTTACCGGGACAGGGCCACTAACTATGGCTACACCTTC
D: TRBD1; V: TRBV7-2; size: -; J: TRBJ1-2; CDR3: CASSPWTGAEGYTF; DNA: TGTGCCAGCAGCCCGTGGACAGGGGCTGAGGGCTACACCTTC
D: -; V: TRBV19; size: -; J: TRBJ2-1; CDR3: CASSIDGSGLGRGEQFF; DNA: TGTGCCAGTAGTATAGATGGGTCAGGTCTGGGCCGGGGAGAGCAGTTCTTC
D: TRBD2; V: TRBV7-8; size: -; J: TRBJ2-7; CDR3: CASSLAYVRLAGVNEQYF; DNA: TGTGCCAGCAGCTTAGCGTACGTGCGCCTAGCGGGAGTAAACGAGCAGTACTTC
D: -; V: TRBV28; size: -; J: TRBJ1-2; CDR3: CASHTGGGGYTF; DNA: TGTGCCAGCCACACGGGTGGGGGGGGCTACACCTTC
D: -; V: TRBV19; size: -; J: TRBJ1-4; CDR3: CASSPHTPGAGEKLFF; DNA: TGTGCCAGTAGCCCTCACACACCAGGGGCAGGTGAAAAACTGTTTTTT
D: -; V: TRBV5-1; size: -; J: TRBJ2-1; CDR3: CASSWYPTGQSYNEQFF; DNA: TGCGCCAGCAGCTGGTACCCTACAGGGCAGTCCTACAATGAGCAGTTCTTC
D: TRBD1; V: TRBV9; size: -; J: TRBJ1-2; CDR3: CASSVITGGLTGYTF; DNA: TGTGCCAGCAGCGTAATAACAGGGGGCCTCACTGGCTACACCTTC
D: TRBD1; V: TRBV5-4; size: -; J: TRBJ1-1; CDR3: CASSSDRGNTEAFF; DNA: TGTGCCAGCAGCTCTGACAGGGGCAACACTGAAGCTTTCTTT
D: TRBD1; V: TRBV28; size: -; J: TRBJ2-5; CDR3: CASSPRQGMYF; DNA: TGTGCCAGCAGTCCCAGACAGGGGATGTACTTC
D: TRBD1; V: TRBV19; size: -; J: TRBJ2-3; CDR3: CASSIDRTGSIEDTQYF; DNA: TGTGCCAGTAGTATAGACAGGACAGGGTCCATTGAAGATACGCAGTATTTT
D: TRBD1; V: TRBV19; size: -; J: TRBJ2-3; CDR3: CASRQGTTYTDTQYF; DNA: TGTGCCAGTAGACAGGGGACAACTTACACAGATACGCAGTATTTT
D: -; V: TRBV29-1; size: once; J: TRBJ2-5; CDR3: CSVRGPGQETQYF; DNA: TGCAGCGTTCGCGGGCCCGGCCAAGAGACCCAGTACTTC
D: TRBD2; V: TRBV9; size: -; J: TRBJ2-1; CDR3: CASSVRPSGLTYNEQFF; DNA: TGTGCCAGCAGCGTGAGGCCTAGCGGACTCACCTACAATGAGCAGTTCTTC
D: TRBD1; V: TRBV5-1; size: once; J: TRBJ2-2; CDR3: CASSLASGQGDTGELFF; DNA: TGCGCCAGCAGCTTGGCCTCCGGACAGGGGGACACCGGGGAGCTGTTTTTT
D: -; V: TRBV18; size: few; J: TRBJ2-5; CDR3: CASSVGGAKETQYF; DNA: TGTGCCAGCTCAGTGGGCGGGGCGAAAGAGACCCAGTACTTC
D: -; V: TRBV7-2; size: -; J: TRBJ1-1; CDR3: CASSLGEPRVNTEAFF; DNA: TGTGCCAGCAGCTTAGGAGAACCCCGGGTGAACACTGAAGCTTTCTTT
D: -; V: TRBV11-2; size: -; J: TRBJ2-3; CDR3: CASSLPSASTGTDTQYF; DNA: TGTGCCAGCAGCCTCCCATCTGCTTCGACAGGCACAGATACGCAGTATTTT
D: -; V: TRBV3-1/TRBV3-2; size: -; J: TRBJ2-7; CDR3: CASSQDPGSYEQYF; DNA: TGTGCCAGCAGCCAAGATCCCGGGTCCTACGAGCAGTACTTC
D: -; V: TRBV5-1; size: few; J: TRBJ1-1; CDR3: CASSLGGPGMVEAFF; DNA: TGCGCCAGCAGCTTGGGTGGTCCCGGGATGGTTGAAGCTTTCTTT
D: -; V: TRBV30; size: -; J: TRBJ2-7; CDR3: CAWIPTSAPYEQYF; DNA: TGTGCCTGGATCCCAACAAGCGCTCCATACGAGCAGTACTTC
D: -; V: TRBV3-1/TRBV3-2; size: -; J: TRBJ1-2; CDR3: CASSPRQGMDYGYTF; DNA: TGTGCCAGCAGCCCGCGCCAGGGGATGGACTATGGCTACACCTTC
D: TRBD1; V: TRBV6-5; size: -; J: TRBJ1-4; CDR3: CASRQTGNHEKLFF; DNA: TGTGCCAGCAGGCAGACAGGGAATCATGAAAAACTGTTTTTT
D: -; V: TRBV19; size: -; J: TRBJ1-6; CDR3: CASSMGQGNSPLHF; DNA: TGTGCCAGTAGTATGGGGCAGGGAAATTCACCCCTCCACTTT
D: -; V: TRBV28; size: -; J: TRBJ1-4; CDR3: CASSFGGPTNEKLFF; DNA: TGTGCCAGCAGTTTCGGAGGCCCAACTAATGAAAAACTGTTTTTT
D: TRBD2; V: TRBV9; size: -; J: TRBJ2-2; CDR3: CASSVGAGEYAGELFF; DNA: TGTGCCAGCAGCGTAGGAGCGGGAGAATATGCCGGGGAGCTGTTTTTT
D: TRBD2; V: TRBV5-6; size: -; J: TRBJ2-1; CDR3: CASSPLAGGPGEQFF; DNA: TGTGCCAGCAGCCCCCTAGCGGGAGGGCCAGGTGAGCAGTTCTTC